The next 27 T cell receptor beta chains were all read from a single sample in a study of blood T cell repertoires in COVID-19 (dated by TCRdb to between 2020 and 2021). Libraries were prepared through the immunoSEQ multiplex PCR assay. TCRdb carries this immuneACCESS record with in-frame sequences only. Its versions omit some clonotypes, under half of them owing to an unresolved V gene in the studies checked, with the rest unexplained. Across this sample there are about 270,000 clones, with around 90% seen only once. The ten largest clones represent about 3% of the sample. Sequencing was carried out using PBMCs or T cells enriched from blood (not recorded which). These receptors all come from a woman between 45 and 65 years old who had recovered from COVID-19.

This clone was counted a single time. The gene calls are TRBV7-8 and TRBJ1-4; maybe TRBD1 (6 bases). The V end lost 1 base, the J end lost 7 bases, and 7 bases lay between the germline ends. CDR1 and CDR2 from the germline V gene are SGHVS and FQNEAQ. This CDR3 is 13 amino acids long. The DNA for the CDR3 is TGTGCCAGCAGCTTAGGGGGGCGTGAAAAACTGTTTTTT. Encoded protein: CASSLGGREKLFF.

The chain employs TRBV2 and TRBJ2-5; 10 bases are shared with TRBD2. With 6 bases clipped from V and 5 bases from J, the junction kept 9 bases outside the gene matches. Germline CDR1 reads SNHLY; CDR2 reads FYNNEI. The CDR3 runs 15 residues. CDR3 in DNA: TGTGCCAGCAGCCTGACTAGCGGGCGGTGGGAGACCCAGTACTTC. It yields the protein CASSLTSGRWETQYF.

CDR3 loop: CASSYAGTNTEAFF. CDR3 nucleotides: TGTGCCAGCAGTTACGCAGGGACTAACACTGAAGCTTTCTTT. This chain links TRBV6-2 or TRBV6-3 with TRBJ1-1; maybe TRBD1 (5 bases). Germline CDR1 and CDR2: MNHEY and SVGEGT. Trimming took 2 bases from V and 2 from J, leaving 9 bases between them. This CDR3 contains 14 residues.

V and J are TRBV10-2 and TRBJ2-1; the match to TRBD2 covers 12 bases. This CDR3 is 15 amino acids long. Trimming at V came to 10 bases and at J to 7 bases, leaving 11 bases not matched to a gene. Germline-derived CDR1 and CDR2 are WSHSY and SAAADI. The CDR3 reads CATRLAGERRNEQFF. For the CDR3, the DNA is TGCGCCACCCGACTAGCGGGAGAACGAAGGAATGAGCAGTTCTTC.

The chain couples TRBV7-2 to TRBJ2-2; possible D gene TRBD2, 6 bases. Trimming left V 4 bases short and J 4 bases short, with 13 bases between. In germline, CDR1 is SGHTA, CDR2 FQGNSA. This CDR3 region has 15 residues. The CDR3 DNA is TGTGCCAGCAGCTCCTTTTCGGGAGTCACCGGGGAGCTGTTTTTT. The encoded protein is CASSSFSGVTGELFF.

The genes are TRBV14 and TRBJ2-1; 16 bases align to TRBD2. The CDR3 runs to 18 residues. Germline V gene data show CDR1 as SGHDN and CDR2 as FVKESK. V dropped 3 bases and J dropped 7; count of bases not matched to a gene: 9. In DNA form, the CDR3 reads TGTGCCAGCAGCCACACGGGACTAGCGGGAGGGCCGAGGAATGAGCAGTTCTTC. Amino acids: CASSHTGLAGGPRNEQFF.

This clone has ten or more counts. V gene TRBV2 combines with J gene TRBJ2-4; TRBD2 matches at 7 bases. Germline V gene lookup returns CDR1 SNHLY and CDR2 FYNNEI. V lost 4 bases, J lost 8 bases, and 5 bases stayed unmatched. The CDR3 is 13 residues long. The CDR3 is CASSGEGPDIQYF. In nucleotides, the CDR3 is TGTGCCAGCAGTGGGGAGGGGCCGGACATTCAGTACTTC.

The CDR3 is CASSFQTRNNSPLHF. The CDR3 DNA sequence: TGTGCCAGCAGTTTTCAAACCAGGAATAATTCACCCCTCCACTTT. The rearrangement uses TRBV28 and TRBJ1-6; D is uncertain. Germline assignment: CDR1 MDHEN and CDR2 SYDVKM. V shed 3 bases and J shed 5 bases, with 11 bases lying between them. This CDR3 is 15 amino acids long.

The chain is built from TRBV7-2 and TRBJ2-7; possible D gene TRBD2, 6 bases. From germline, CDR1 is SGHTA and CDR2 FQGNSA. The CDR3 length is 13 residues. V lost 6 bases, J lost 0 bases, and 9 bases lay in between. The CDR3: CASSSGSSYEQYF. The CDR3 coding sequence is TGTGCCAGCAGTTCCGGGAGCTCCTACGAGCAGTACTTC.

The J gene is TRBJ1-5, the V gene TRBV28; 7 bases are shared with TRBD1. Germline CDR1 reads MDHEN; CDR2 reads SYDVKM. The junction had 6 bases not matched to a gene; V was cut back by 4 bases and J by 0 bases. The length of the CDR3 is 16 residues. The CDR3 reads CASSSGQPPSNQPQHF. CDR3 sequence (DNA): TGTGCCAGCAGTTCGGGACAGCCACCTAGCAATCAGCCCCAGCATTTT.

This chain connects TRBV9 to TRBJ1-2, with D unresolved. Germline CDR1 reads SGDLS; CDR2 reads YYNGEE. V lost 9 bases and J 8 bases, leaving 11 bases between the germline ends. The CDR3 runs to 10 residues. The CDR3 spells CATSISGYTF. Written as DNA, the CDR3 is TGTGCCACCTCGATTAGCGGCTACACCTTC.

The chain recombines TRBV7-3 with TRBJ1-1, with D uncertain. Germline CDR1 and CDR2: SGHTA and FQGTGA. V lost 2 bases to trimming and J lost 1 base, with 11 bases between them. The CDR3 has 15 residues. The CDR3 reads CASSLQAIGNTEAFF. CDR3 DNA sequence: TGTGCCAGCAGCTTACAAGCAATCGGGAACACTGAAGCTTTCTTT.

The chain employs TRBV6-5 and TRBJ2-7; the match to TRBD1 covers 9 bases. The CDR3 totals 14 residues. The germline gives CDR1 MNHEY, CDR2 SVGAGI. V trimming: 9 bases; J trimming: 5 bases; junction bases outside the gene matches: 11. CDR3 sequence reads: CASRRDRDLHEQYF. The CDR3 coding sequence is TGTGCCAGTAGGAGGGACAGGGATCTCCACGAGCAGTACTTC.

Turning to this clone: Other DNA sequences in this specimen translate into the identical CDR3. This chain connects TRBV19 to TRBJ1-2; D is possibly TRBD1 (6 bases). Germline V gene data show CDR1 as LNHDA and CDR2 as SQIVND (reference sequence). The CDR3 consists of 12 residues. The V gene lost 6 bases and the J gene lost 8 bases, with 13 bases spanning the gap. This chain's CDR3 is CASSQGTYGYTF. The CDR3, as DNA: TGTGCCAGTAGCCAAGGGACATACGGCTACACCTTC.

The rearrangement joins TRBV5-6 to TRBJ1-2, with 9 bases aligning to TRBD1. CDR3 length equals 14 residues. V gave up 4 bases and J gave up 8 bases; unmatched junction bases: 9. Germline CDR1 reads SGHDT; CDR2 reads YYEEEE. CDR3 bases: TGTGCCAGCAGCGCGGACAGGGGTAATCGCGGCTACACCTTC. Protein product: CASSADRGNRGYTF.

The rearrangement links TRBV7-9 to TRBJ2-3, with TRBD1 as a possible D gene (7 bases). The germline V gene has CDR1 SEHNR and CDR2 FQNEAQ (reference sequence). The CDR3 is 16 amino acids. V lost 5 bases and J lost 4, with 19 bases in between. The CDR3 bases are TGTGCCAGCAGCCCTACTCTTGACAGGGAGGCAGATACGCAGTATTTT. Its protein product is CASSPTLDREADTQYF. Based on the CDR3 plus reference TRBV7-9 and TRBJ2-3, the full variable domain is DTGVSQNPRHKITKRGQNVTFRCDPISEHNRLYWYRQTLGQGPEFLTYFQNEAQLEKSRLLSDRFSAERPKGSFSTLEIQRTEQGDSAMYLCASSPTLDREADTQYFGPGTRLTVL.

V is TRBV2 and J is TRBJ1-2; D may be TRBD1 (5 bases). There are 15 residues in the CDR3. CDR1 and CDR2 (germline): SNHLY, FYNNEI. The V end was cut by 7 bases, the J end by 1 base, with 16 bases between. This chain's CDR3 is CASTSFQGHNYGYTF. CDR3 DNA: TGTGCCAGCACCTCCTTCCAGGGCCATAACTATGGCTACACCTTC.

V is TRBV6-4 and J is TRBJ1-2; 8 nucleotides match TRBD1. The germline gives CDR1 MRHNA, CDR2 SNTAGT. The CDR3 length is 15 residues. The V gene end was trimmed by 1 base and the J gene end by 2 bases; junction bases not matched to a gene: 3. The CDR3 loop is CASSDFDRGNYGYTF. The CDR3 DNA reads as TGTGCCAGCAGTGACTTCGACAGGGGCAACTATGGCTACACCTTC.

This chain uses TRBV3-1 (or the pseudogene TRBV3-2) with TRBJ1-2; the D gene is possibly TRBD1 (5 bases). The CDR3 runs 14 residues. CDR1 is LGHDT and CDR2 is YNNKEL in the germline V gene (reference sequence). The V gene lost 0 bases and the J gene lost 9 bases, with 14 bases spanning the gap. CDR3 sequence (DNA): TGTGCCAGCAGCCAAGATTGGCAGGGTCAAAGCTACACCTTC. Residues: CASSQDWQGQSYTF.

The rearrangement uses TRBV27 and TRBJ1-3; D uncertain. The germline gives CDR1 MNHEY, CDR2 SMNVEV (reference sequence). V was trimmed by 4 bases and J by 0 bases, leaving 13 bases between them. CDR3 length equals 16 residues. CDR3 in amino acids: CASSSFQESSGNTIYF. The CDR3 DNA reads as TGTGCCAGCAGTTCTTTTCAGGAAAGCTCTGGAAACACCATATATTTT.

Here the CDR3 DNA reads TGTGCCAGCAGCCAGGACAGGGGGCGAACAGATACGCAGTATTTT. Translation gives CASSQDRGRTDTQYF. The genes are TRBV28 and TRBJ2-3; 11 positions match TRBD1. V lost 6 bases to trimming and J lost 3 bases; unmatched junction nucleotides: 5. Germline V CDR1 and CDR2: MDHEN, SYDVKM. This CDR3 spans 15 amino acids.

The rearrangement links TRBV27 to TRBJ2-7, with 8 positions matching TRBD1. Per the germline V gene, CDR1 is MNHEY and CDR2 is SMNVEV (reference sequence). V shed 2 bases and J 1 base; nucleotides not matched to a gene: 4. The CDR3 has 15 amino acids. The CDR3 is CASSLRQGRSYEQYF. The CDR3 DNA is TGTGCCAGCAGTTTAAGACAGGGGAGATCCTACGAGCAGTACTTC.

This chain links TRBV25-1 with TRBJ1-2; perhaps TRBD1 as D (6 bases). Germline lookup yields CDR1 MGHDK and CDR2 SYGVNS. V was pared by 5 bases and J by 7 bases, with 11 bases between. The CDR3 contains 12 residues. The DNA for the CDR3 is TGTGCCAGCAGTTTTGGACAGTCTGGCTACACCTTC. Translating it yields CASSFGQSGYTF.

The V and J genes are TRBV27 and TRBJ1-1; D perhaps matches TRBD1 (6 bases). CDR1 and CDR2 (germline): MNHEY, SMNVEV (reference sequence). The CDR3 is 14 amino acids. V lost 3 bases and J lost 5, with 13 bases in between. The CDR3 loop reads CASSLHRDGTEAFF. In DNA form, the CDR3 reads TGTGCCAGCAGTTTGCACAGGGATGGGACTGAAGCTTTCTTT.

This clone was observed once. V gene TRBV5-4 combines with J gene TRBJ2-5; D unresolved. Per germline, CDR1 SGHNT and CDR2 YYREEE (reference sequence). This CDR3 comprises 13 residues. V was trimmed by 3 bases and J by 5 bases, leaving 11 bases between them. The CDR3 is CASSSPPGETQYF. Written as DNA, the CDR3 is TGTGCCAGCAGCTCCCCCCCCGGGGAGACCCAGTACTTC. The full variable domain, in which reference TRBV5-4 and TRBJ2-5 provide the parts outside the CDR3, is ETGVTQSPTHLIKTRGQQVTLRCSSQSGHNTVSWYQQALGQGPQFIFQYYREEENGRGNFPPRFSGLQFPNYSSELNVNALELDDSALYLCASSSPPGETQYFGPGTRLLVL.

This chain joins TRBV4-1 and TRBJ1-5; D call uncertain. CDR1 and CDR2 (germline): MGHRA, YSYEKL. Trimming left V 0 bases short and J 0 bases short, with 3 bases between. The CDR3 has 14 residues. CDR3 sequence reads: CASSQDRSNQPQHF. The CDR3 DNA reads TGCGCCAGCAGCCAAGACCGTAGCAATCAGCCCCAGCATTTT.

V usage is TRBV2 and J usage is TRBJ1-1; 8 bases agree with TRBD1. Germline V gene sequence: CDR1 SNHLY, CDR2 FYNNEI. Trimming took 7 bases from V and 4 from J; bases not matched to a gene: 14. CDR3 length equals 16 residues. CDR3 in amino acids: CASNRWTGQRITEAFF. CDR3 DNA: TGTGCCAGCAACCGATGGACAGGGCAGCGAATCACTGAAGCTTTCTTT.